This T cell receptor (beta chain) was recovered during a study of CD8 T cells in Susac syndrome. RNA amounts of about 0.45 to 1 ug underwent reverse transcription with random hexamers. TCRdb re-called the immunoSEQ multiplex PCR reads with MiXCR, one entry per CDR3 protein. The sample shows a few hundred thousand distinct CDR3 sequences, just under 95% of them seen only once. V was shortened by 6 bases and J by 4 bases, with 18 bases between the two germline ends. The CDR3 spans 15 residues. Germline lookup yields CDR1 LGHDT and CDR2 YNNKEL (reference sequence). This receptor was obtained from a human donor with multiple sclerosis. Sequences were obtained from CD4+ T cells from PBMCs. V usage is TRBV3-1 and J usage is TRBJ1-1; D remains ambiguous. The chain's CDR3 is CASSSRVGFGTEAFF. DNA for the CDR3: TGTGCCAGCAGTTCCCGCGTGGGGTTCGGCACTGAAGCTTTCTTT.